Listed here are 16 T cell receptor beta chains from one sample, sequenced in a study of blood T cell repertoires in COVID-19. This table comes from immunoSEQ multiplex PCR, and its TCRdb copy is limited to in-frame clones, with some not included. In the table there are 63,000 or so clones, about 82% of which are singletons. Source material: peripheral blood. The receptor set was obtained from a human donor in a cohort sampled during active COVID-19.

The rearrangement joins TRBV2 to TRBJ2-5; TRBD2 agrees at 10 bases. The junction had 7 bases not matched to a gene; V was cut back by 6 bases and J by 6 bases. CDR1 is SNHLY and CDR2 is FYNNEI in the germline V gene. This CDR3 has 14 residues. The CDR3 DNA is TGTGCCAGCAGGCCGGGACTAGCGAGGAAGACCCAGTACTTC. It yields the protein CASRPGLARKTQYF.

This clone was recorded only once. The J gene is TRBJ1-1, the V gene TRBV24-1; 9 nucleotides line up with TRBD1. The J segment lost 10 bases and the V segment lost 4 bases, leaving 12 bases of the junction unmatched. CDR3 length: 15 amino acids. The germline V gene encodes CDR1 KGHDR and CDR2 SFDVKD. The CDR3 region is CATSDSGQGPKGAFF. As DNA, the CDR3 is TGTGCCACCAGTGACTCGGGACAGGGACCCAAGGGAGCTTTCTTT.

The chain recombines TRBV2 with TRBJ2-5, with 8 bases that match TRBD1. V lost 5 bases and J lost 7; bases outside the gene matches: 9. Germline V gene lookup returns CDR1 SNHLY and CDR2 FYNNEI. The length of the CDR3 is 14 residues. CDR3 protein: CASSPDRALSTQYF. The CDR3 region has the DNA TGTGCCAGCAGTCCGGACAGGGCATTGTCGACCCAGTACTTC.

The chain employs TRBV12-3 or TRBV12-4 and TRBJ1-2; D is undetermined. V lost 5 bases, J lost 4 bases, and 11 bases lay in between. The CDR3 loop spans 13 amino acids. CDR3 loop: CASSGLSRYGYTF. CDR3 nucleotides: TGTGCCAGCAGTGGACTGTCTCGCTATGGCTACACCTTC.

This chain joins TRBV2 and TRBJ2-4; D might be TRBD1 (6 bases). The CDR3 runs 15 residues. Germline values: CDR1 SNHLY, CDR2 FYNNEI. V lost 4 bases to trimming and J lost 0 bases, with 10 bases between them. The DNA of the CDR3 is TGTGCCAGCAGTGGGGACATTCTAGCCAAAAACATTCAGTACTTC. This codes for CASSGDILAKNIQYF.

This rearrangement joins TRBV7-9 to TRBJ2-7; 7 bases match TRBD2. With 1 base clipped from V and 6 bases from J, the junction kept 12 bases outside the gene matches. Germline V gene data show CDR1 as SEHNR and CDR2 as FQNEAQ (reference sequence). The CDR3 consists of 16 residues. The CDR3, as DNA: TGTGCCAGCAGCTTAGGTCGGATCCCATGGGAGGGCGAGCAGTACTTC. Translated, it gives CASSLGRIPWEGEQYF.

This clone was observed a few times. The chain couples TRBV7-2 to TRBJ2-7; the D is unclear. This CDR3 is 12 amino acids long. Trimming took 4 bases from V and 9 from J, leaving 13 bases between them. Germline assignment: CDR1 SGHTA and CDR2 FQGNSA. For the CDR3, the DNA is TGTGCCAGCAGCTCAGACGATCTAGGGCAGTACTTC. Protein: CASSSDDLGQYF.

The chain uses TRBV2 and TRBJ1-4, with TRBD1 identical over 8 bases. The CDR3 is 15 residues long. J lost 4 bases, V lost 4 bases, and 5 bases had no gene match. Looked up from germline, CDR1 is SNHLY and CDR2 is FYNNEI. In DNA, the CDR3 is TGTGCCAGCAGTGCGAACAGGGGGGATAATGAAAAACTGTTTTTT. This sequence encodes CASSANRGDNEKLFF.

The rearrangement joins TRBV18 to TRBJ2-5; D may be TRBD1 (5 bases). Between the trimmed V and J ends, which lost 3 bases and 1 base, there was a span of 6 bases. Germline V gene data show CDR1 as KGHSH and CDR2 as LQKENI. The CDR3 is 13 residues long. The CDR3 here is CASSPGAQETQYF. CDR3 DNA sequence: TGTGCCAGCTCACCTGGGGCCCAAGAGACCCAGTACTTC.

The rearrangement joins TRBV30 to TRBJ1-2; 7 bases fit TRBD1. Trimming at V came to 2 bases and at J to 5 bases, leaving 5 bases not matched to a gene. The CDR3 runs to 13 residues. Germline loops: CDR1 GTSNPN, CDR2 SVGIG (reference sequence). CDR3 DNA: TGTGCCTGGAGTACAGGGGCTAGATATGGCTACACCTTC. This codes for CAWSTGARYGYTF.

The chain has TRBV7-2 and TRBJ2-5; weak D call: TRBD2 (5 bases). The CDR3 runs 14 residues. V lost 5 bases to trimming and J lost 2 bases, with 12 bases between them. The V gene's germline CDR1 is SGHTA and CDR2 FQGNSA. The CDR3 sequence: CASSQSGGQETQYF. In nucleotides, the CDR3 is TGTGCCAGCAGCCAATCCGGAGGACAAGAGACCCAGTACTTC. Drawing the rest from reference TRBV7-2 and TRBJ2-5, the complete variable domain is GAGVSQSPSNKVTEKGKDVELRCDPISGHTALYWYRQSLGQGLEFLIYFQGNSAPDKSGLPSDRFSAERTGGSVSTLTIQRTQQEDSAVYLCASSQSGGQETQYFGPGTRLLVL.

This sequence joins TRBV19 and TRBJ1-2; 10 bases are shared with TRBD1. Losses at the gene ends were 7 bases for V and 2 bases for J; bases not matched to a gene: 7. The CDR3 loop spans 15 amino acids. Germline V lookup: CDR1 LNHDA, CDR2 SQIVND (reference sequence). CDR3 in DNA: TGTGCCAGTAAGGATGACAGGGGGCAGAACTATGGCTACACCTTC. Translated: CASKDDRGQNYGYTF.

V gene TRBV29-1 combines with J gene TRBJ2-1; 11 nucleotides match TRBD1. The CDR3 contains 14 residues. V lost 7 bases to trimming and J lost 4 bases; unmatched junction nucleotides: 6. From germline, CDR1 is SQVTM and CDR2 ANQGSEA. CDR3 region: CSAPGTGGYNEQFF. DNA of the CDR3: TGCAGCGCACCCGGGACAGGGGGATACAATGAGCAGTTCTTC.

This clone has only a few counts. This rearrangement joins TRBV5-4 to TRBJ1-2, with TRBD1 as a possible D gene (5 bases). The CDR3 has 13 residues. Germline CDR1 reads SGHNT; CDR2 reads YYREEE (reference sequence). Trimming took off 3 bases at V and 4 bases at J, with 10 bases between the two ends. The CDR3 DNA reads TGTGCCAGCAGCTCGGGAGGGGTCTATGGCTACACCTTC. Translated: CASSSGGVYGYTF. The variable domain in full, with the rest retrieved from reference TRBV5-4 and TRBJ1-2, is ETGVTQSPTHLIKTRGQQVTLRCSSQSGHNTVSWYQQALGQGPQFIFQYYREEENGRGNFPPRFSGLQFPNYSSELNVNALELDDSALYLCASSSGGVYGYTFGSGTRLTVV.

In DNA, the CDR3 is TGCGCCAGCAGCTGGGGGGACAGGGAGAACACTGAAGCTTTCTTT. Translating gives CASSWGDRENTEAFF. The gene calls are TRBV5-1 and TRBJ1-1, with TRBD1 matching over 9 bases. This CDR3 region has 15 residues. V shed 3 bases and J 1 base; nucleotides not matched to a gene: 4. Germline assignment: CDR1 SGHRS and CDR2 YFSETQ. Drawing the rest from reference TRBV5-1 and TRBJ1-1, the complete variable domain is KAGVTQTPRYLIKTRGQQVTLSCSPISGHRSVSWYQQTPGQGLQFLFEYFSETQRNKGNFPGRFSGRQFSNSRSEMNVSTLELGDSALYLCASSWGDRENTEAFFGQGTRLTVV.

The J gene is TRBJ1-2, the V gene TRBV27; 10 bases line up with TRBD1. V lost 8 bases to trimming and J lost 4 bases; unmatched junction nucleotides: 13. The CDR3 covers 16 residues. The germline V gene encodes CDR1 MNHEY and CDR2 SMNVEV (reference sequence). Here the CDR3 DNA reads TGTGCCAGCGGAACCGGGACAGGGGTTTTCGGCTATGGCTACACCTTC. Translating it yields CASGTGTGVFGYGYTF.